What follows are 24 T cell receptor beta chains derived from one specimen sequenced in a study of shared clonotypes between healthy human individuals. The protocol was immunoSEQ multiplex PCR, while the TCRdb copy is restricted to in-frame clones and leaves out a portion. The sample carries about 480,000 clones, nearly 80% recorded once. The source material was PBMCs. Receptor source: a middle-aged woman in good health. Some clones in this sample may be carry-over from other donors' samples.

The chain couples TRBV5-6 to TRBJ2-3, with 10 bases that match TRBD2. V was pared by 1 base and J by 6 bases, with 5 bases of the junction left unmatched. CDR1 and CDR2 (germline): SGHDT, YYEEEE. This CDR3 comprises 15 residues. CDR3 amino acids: CASSLYLAGADTQYF. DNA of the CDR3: TGTGCCAGCAGCTTGTATCTAGCGGGAGCGGATACGCAGTATTTT. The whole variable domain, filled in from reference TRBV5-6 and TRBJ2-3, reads DAGVTQSPTHLIKTRGQQVTLRCSPKSGHDTVSWYQQALGQGPQFIFQYYEEEERQRGNFPDRFSGHQFPNYSSELNVNALLLGDSALYLCASSLYLAGADTQYFGPGTRLTVL.

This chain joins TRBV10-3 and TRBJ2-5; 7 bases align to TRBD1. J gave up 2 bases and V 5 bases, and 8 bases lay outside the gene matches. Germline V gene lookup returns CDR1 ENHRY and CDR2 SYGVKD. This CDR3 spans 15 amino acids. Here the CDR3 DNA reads TGTGCCATCAGTTCTACAGGACAGGAACAAGAGACCCAGTACTTC. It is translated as CAISSTGQEQETQYF.

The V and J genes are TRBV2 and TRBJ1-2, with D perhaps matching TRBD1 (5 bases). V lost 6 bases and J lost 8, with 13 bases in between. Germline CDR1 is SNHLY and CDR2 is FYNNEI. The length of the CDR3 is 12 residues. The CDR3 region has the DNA TGTGCCAGCAGCCGAGGGGATCCGGGCTACACCTTC. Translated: CASSRGDPGYTF. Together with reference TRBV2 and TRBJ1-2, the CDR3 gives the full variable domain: EPEVTQTPSHQVTQMGQEVILRCVPISNHLYFYWYRQILGQKVEFLVSFYNNEISEKSEIFDDQFSVERPDGSNFTLKIRSTKLEDSAMYFCASSRGDPGYTFGSGTRLTVV.

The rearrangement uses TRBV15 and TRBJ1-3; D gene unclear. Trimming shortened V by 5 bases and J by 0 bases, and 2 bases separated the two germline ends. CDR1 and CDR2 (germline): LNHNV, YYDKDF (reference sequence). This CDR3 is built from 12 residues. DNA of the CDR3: TGTGCCACCAGCCTCTCTGGAAACACCATATATTTT. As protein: CATSLSGNTIYF.

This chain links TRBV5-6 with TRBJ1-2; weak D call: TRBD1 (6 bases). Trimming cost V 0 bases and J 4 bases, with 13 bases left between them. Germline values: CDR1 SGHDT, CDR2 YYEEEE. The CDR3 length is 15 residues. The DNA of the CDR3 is TGTGCCAGCAGCTTGGGACAGGTACACATCTATGGCTACACCTTC. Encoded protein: CASSLGQVHIYGYTF.

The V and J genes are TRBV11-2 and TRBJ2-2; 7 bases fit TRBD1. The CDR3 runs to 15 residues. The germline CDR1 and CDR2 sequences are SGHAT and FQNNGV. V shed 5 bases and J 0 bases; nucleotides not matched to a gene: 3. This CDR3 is CASSRGLANTGELFF. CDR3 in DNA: TGTGCCAGCAGCAGGGGGCTCGCGAACACCGGGGAGCTGTTTTTT.

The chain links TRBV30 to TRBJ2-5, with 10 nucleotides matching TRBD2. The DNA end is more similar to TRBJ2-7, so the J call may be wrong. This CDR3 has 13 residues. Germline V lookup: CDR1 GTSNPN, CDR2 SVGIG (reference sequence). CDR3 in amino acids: CAWATSGSGEQYF. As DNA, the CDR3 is TGTGCCTGGGCGACTAGCGGGTCTGGCGAGCAGTACTTC.

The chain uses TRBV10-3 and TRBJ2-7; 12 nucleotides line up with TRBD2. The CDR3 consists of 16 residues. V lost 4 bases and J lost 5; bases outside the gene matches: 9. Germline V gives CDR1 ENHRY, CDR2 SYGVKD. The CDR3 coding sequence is TGTGCCATCAGTGCGGCCCTAGCGGGAGGGTTGAACGAGCAGTACTTC. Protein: CAISAALAGGLNEQYF.

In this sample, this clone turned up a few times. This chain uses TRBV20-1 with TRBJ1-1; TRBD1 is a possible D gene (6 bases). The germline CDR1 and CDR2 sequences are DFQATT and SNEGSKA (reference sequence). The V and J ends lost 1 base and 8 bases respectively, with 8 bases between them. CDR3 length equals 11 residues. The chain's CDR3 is CSARVTGEAFF. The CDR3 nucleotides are TGCAGTGCTAGAGTTACAGGGGAAGCTTTCTTT.

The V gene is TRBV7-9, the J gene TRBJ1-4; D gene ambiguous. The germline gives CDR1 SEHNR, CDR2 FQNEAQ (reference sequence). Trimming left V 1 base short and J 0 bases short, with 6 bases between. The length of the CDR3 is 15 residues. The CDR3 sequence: CASSLEGATNEKLFF. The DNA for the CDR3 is TGTGCCAGCAGCTTAGAGGGTGCAACTAATGAAAAACTGTTTTTT.

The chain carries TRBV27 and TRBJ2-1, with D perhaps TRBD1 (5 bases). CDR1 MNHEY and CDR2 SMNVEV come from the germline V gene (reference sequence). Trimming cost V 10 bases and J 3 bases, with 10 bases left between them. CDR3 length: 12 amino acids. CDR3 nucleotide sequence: TGTGCCACCAGACAGATCTACAATGAGCAGTTCTTC. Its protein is CATRQIYNEQFF.

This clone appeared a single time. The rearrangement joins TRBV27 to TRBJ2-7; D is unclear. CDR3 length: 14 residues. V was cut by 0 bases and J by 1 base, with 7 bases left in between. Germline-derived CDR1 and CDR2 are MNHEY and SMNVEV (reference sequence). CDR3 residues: CASSLSRQSYEQYF. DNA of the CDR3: TGTGCCAGCAGTTTATCGCGGCAATCCTACGAGCAGTACTTC.

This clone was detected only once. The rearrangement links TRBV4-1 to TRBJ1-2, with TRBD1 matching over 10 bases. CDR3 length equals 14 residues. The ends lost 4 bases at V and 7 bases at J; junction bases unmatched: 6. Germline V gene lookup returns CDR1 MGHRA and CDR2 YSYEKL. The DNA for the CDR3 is TGCGCCAGCAGCCTCCCCGGGACAGGGGTTGGCTACACCTTC. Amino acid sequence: CASSLPGTGVGYTF.

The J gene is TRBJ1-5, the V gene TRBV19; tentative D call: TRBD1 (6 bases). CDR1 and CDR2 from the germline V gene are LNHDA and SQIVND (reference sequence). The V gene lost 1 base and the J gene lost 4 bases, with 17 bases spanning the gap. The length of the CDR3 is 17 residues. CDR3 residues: CASSIVFGGAGNQPQHF. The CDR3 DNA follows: TGTGCCAGTAGTATAGTTTTTGGGGGGGCTGGAAATCAGCCCCAGCATTTT.

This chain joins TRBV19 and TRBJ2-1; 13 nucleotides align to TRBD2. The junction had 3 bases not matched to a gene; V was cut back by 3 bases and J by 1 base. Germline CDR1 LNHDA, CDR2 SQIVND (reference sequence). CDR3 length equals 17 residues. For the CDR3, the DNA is TGTGCCAGTAGTATCAAGACTAGCGGGAGGTCCTACAATGAGCAGTTCTTC. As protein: CASSIKTSGRSYNEQFF.

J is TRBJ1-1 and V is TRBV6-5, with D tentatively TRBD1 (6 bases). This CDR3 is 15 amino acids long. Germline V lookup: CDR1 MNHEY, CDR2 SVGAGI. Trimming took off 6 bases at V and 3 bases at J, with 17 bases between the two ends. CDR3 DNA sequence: TGTGCCAGCAGAACTGCTTACAGGGTTGACACTGAAGCTTTCTTT. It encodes CASRTAYRVDTEAFF.

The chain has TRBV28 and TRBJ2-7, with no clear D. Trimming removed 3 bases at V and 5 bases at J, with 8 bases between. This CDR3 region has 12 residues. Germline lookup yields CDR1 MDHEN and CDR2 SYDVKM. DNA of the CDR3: TGTGCCAGCAGTTTTTTGAAGGACGAGCAGTACTTC. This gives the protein CASSFLKDEQYF.

This CDR3 is CASAFGAGRGPNEQFF. The CDR3 DNA reads TGCGCCAGCGCGTTTGGCGCGGGCAGGGGACCCAATGAGCAGTTCTTC. This rearrangement joins TRBV10-2 to TRBJ2-1; tentative D call: TRBD1 (6 bases). V was shortened by 8 bases and J by 6 bases, with 23 bases between the two germline ends. The CDR3 totals 16 residues. CDR1 and CDR2 from the germline V gene are WSHSY and SAAADI.

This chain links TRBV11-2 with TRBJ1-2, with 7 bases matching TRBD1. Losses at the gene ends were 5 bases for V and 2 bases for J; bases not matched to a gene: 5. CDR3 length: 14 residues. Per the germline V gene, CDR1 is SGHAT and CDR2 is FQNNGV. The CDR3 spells CASSLSTGNYGYTF. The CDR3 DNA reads TGTGCCAGCAGCCTCTCGACAGGGAACTATGGCTACACCTTC.

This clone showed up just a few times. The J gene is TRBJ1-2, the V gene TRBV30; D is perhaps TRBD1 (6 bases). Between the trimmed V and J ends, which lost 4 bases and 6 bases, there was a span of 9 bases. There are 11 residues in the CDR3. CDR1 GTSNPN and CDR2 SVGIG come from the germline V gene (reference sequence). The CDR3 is CAWNRDHGYTF. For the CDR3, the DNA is TGTGCCTGGAACAGGGATCATGGCTACACCTTC.

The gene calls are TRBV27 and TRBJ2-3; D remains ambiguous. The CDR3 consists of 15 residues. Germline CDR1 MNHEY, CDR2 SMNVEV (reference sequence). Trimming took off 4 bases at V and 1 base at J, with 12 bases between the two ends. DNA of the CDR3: TGTGCCAGCAGTTCCGTGTGGGCCGGCACAGATACGCAGTATTTT. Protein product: CASSSVWAGTDTQYF.

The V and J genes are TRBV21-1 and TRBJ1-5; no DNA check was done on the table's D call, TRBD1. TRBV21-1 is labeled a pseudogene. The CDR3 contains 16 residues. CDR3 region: CASSKVPLWPFKPQHF. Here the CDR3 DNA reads TGTGCCAGCAGCAAAGTTCCCCTCTGGCCGTTTAAGCCCCAGCATTTT.

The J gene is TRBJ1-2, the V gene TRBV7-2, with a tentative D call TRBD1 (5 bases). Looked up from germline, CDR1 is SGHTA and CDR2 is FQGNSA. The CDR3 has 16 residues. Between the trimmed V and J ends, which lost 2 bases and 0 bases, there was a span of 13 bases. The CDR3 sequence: CASSLSLDRPNYGYTF. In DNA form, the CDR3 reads TGTGCCAGCAGCTTATCCCTAGACAGACCTAACTATGGCTACACCTTC. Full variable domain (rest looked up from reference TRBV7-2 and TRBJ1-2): GAGVSQSPSNKVTEKGKDVELRCDPISGHTALYWYRQSLGQGLEFLIYFQGNSAPDKSGLPSDRFSAERTGGSVSTLTIQRTQQEDSAVYLCASSLSLDRPNYGYTFGSGTRLTVV.

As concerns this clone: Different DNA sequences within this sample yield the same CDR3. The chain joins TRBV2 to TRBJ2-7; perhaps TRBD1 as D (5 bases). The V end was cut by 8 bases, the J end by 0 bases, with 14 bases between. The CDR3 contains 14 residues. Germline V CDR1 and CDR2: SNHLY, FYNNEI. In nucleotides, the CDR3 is TGTGCCAGCTTACGGACAAGGAGCTCCTACGAGCAGTACTTC. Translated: CASLRTRSSYEQYF.